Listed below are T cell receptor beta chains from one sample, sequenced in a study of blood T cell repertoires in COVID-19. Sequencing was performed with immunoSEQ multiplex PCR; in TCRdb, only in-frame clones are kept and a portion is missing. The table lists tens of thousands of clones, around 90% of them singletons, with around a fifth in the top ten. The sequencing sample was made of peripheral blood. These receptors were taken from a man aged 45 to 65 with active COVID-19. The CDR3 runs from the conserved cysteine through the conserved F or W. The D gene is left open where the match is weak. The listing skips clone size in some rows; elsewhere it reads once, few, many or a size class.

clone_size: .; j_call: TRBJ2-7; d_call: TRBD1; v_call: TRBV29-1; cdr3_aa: CSVLRDRGYEQYF; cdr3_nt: TGCAGCGTCCTCCGGGACAGGGGTTACGAGCAGTACTTC
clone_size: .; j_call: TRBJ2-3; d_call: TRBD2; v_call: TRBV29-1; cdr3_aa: CSVSRLAGDSTDTQYF; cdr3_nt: TGCAGCGTTTCCCGACTAGCGGGGGATAGCACAGATACGCAGTATTTT
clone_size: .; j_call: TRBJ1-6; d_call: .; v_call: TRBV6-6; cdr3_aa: CASSYSQPDNSPLHF; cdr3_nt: TGTGCCAGCAGTTACTCCCAACCGGATAATTCACCCCTCCACTTT
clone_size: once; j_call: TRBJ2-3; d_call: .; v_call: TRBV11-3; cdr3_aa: CASSAGHTQYF; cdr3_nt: TGTGCCAGCAGCGCAGGGCATACGCAGTATTTT
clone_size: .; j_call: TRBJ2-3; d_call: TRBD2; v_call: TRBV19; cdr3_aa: CASSDAGGPDTQYF; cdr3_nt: TGTGCCAGTAGTGACGCGGGAGGGCCGGATACGCAGTATTTT
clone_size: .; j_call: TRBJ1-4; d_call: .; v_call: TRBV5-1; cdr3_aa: CASSPRQSNEKLFF; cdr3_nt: TGCGCCAGCAGCCCCAGACAGTCTAATGAAAAACTGTTTTTT
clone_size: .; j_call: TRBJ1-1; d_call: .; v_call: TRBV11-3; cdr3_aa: CASSLVGRLEAFF; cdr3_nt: TGTGCCAGCAGCTTAGTAGGCAGACTTGAAGCTTTCTTT
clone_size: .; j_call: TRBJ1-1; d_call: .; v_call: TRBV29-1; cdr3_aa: CSVDTGGMNTEAFF; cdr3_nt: TGCAGCGTCGATACGGGGGGAATGAACACTGAAGCTTTCTTT
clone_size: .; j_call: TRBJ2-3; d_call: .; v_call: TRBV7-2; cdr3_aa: CASSLRGSDTQYF; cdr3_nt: TGTGCCAGCAGCTTAAGAGGGTCTGATACGCAGTATTTT
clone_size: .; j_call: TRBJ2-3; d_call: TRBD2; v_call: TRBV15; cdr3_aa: CATSRGTSGATDTQYF; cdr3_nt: TGTGCCACCAGCAGAGGGACTAGCGGGGCCACAGATACGCAGTATTTT
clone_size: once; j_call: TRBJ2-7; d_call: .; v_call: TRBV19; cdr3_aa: CASSQVISSYEQYF; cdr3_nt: TGTGCCAGTAGTCAGGTTATTAGCTCCTACGAGCAGTACTTC
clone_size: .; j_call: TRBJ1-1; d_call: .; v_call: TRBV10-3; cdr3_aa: CAISPGGGDTEAFF; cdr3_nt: TGTGCCATCAGCCCCGGGGGGGGAGACACTGAAGCTTTCTTT
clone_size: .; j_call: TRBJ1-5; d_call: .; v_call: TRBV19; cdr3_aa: CASSIGVGQPQHF; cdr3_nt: TGTGCCAGTAGTATCGGGGTAGGGCAGCCCCAGCATTTT
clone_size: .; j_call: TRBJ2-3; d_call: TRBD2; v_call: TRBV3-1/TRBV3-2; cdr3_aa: CASSQVGRTDTQYF; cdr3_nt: TGTGCCAGCAGCCAAGTCGGGAGGACAGATACGCAGTATTTT
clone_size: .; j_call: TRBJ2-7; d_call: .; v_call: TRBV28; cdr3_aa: CASSGGTGTTRLYF; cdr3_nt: TGTGCCAGCAGTGGAGGCACAGGGACTACGCGGCTGTACTTC
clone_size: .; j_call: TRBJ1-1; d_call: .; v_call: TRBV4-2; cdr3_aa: CASSQASGLNTEAFF; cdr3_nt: TGTGCCAGCAGCCAAGCGTCAGGGCTGAACACTGAAGCTTTCTTT
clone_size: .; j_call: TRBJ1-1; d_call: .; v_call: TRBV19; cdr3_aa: CASRETEAFF; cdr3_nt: TGTGCCAGCCGCGAAACTGAAGCTTTCTTT
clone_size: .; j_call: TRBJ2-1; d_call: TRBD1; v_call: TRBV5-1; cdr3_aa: CASSRDRAGSEQFF; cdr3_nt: TGCGCCAGCAGTCGAGACAGGGCGGGTAGTGAGCAGTTCTTC
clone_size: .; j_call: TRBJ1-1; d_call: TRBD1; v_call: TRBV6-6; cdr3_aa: CASSTGQFRGTEAFF; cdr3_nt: TGTGCCAGCAGTACGGGACAGTTCCGGGGCACTGAAGCTTTCTTT
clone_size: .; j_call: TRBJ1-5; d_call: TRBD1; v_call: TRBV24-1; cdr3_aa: CATRTGQGASRGKPQHF; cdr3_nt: TGTGCCACCAGGACGGGACAGGGGGCCTCACGGGGGAAGCCCCAGCATTTT
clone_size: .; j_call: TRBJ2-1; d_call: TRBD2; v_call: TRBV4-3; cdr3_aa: CASSQDPPDPGLAVNEQFF; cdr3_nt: TGCGCCAGCAGCCAAGATCCGCCCGACCCGGGACTAGCGGTCAATGAGCAGTTCTTC
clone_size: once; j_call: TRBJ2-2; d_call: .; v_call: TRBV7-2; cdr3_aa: CASSPGRGSGELFF; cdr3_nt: TGTGCCAGCAGCCCAGGCAGGGGCAGCGGGGAGCTGTTTTTT
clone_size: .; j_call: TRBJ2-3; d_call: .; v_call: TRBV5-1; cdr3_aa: CASSLGLNTDTQYF; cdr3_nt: TGCGCCAGCAGCTTGGGACTGAACACAGATACGCAGTATTTT
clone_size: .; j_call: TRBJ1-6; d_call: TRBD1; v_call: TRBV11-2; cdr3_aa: CASSLGTGVNSPLHF; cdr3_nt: TGTGCCAGCAGCTTAGGGACAGGGGTAAATTCACCCCTCCACTTT
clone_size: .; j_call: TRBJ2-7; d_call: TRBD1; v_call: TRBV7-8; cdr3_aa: CASSRTGDLYEQYF; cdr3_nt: TGTGCCAGCAGTAGGACAGGCGACCTCTACGAGCAGTACTTC
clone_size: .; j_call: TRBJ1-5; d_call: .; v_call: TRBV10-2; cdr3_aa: CASSEPDNWAQPQHF; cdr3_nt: TGCGCCAGCAGTGAGCCGGACAACTGGGCTCAGCCCCAGCATTTT
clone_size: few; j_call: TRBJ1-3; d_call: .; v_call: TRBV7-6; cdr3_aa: CASSSGRAAGNTIYF; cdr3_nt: TGTGCCAGCAGCTCGGGTCGTGCTGCTGGAAACACCATATATTTT
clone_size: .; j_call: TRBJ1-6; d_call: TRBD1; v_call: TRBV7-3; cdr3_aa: CASSITGTGHNSPLHF; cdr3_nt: TGTGCCAGCAGCATTACCGGGACAGGCCATAATTCACCCCTCCACTTT
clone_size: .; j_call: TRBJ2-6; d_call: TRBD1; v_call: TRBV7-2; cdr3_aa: CASSPIGQAILSGANVLTF; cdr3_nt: TGTGCCAGCAGCCCCATCGGACAGGCCATTCTCTCTGGGGCCAACGTCCTGACTTTC
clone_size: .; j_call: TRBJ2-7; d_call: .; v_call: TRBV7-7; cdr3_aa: CASSLEARGVRYF; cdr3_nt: TGTGCCAGCAGTCTTGAAGCTCGAGGTGTCCGGTACTTC
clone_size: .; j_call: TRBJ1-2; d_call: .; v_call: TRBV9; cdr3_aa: CASSVAVTGGYTF; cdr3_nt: TGTGCCAGCAGCGTAGCCGTGACGGGGGGCTACACCTTC
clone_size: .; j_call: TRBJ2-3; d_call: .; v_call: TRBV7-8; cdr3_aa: CASSLNLGVNTQYF; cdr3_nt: TGTGCCAGCAGCCTAAACCTAGGAGTAAATACGCAGTATTTT
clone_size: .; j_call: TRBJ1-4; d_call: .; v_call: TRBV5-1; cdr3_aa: CASSLEEGSRKLFF; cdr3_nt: TGCGCCAGCAGCTTGGAGGAGGGGTCACGAAAACTGTTTTTT
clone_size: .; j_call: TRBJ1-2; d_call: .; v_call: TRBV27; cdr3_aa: CASSYYSGYGYTF; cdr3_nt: TGTGCCAGCAGTTATTACAGCGGATATGGCTACACCTTC
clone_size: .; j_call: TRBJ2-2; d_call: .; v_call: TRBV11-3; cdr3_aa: CASSSTIAAGELFF; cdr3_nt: TGTGCCAGCAGCTCCACCATAGCGGCCGGGGAGCTGTTTTTT
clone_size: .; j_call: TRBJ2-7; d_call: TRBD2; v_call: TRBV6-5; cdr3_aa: CASRGTSEYEQYF; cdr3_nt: TGTGCCAGCCGCGGGACTAGCGAATACGAGCAGTACTTC
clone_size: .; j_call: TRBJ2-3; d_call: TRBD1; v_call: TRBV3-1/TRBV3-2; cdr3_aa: CASSHRTGVTDTQYF; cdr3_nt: TGTGCCAGCAGCCACCGGACAGGGGTCACAGATACGCAGTATTTT
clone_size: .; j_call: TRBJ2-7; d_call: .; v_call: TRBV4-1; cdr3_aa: CASSQDFSYEQYF; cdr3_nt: TGCGCCAGCAGCCAGGACTTCTCCTACGAGCAGTACTTC
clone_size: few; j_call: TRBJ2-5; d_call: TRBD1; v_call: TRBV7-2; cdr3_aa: CASSPGQGGSLGTQYF; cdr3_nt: TGTGCCAGCAGCCCGGGACAGGGGGGCTCATTGGGGACCCAGTACTTC
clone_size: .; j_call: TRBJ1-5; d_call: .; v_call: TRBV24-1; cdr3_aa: CATSVGAQPQHF; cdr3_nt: TGTGCCACCAGTGTAGGGGCTCAGCCCCAGCATTTT